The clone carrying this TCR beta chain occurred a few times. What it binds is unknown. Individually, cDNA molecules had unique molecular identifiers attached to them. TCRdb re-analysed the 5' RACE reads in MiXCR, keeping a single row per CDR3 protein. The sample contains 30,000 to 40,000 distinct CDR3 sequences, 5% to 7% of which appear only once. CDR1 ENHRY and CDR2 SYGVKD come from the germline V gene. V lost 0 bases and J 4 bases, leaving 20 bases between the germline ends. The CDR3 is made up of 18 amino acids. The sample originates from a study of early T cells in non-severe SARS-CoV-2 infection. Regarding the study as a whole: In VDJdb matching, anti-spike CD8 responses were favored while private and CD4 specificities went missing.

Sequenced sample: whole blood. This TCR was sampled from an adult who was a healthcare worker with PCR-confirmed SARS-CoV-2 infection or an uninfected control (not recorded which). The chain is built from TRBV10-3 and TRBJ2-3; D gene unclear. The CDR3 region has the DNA TGTGCCATCAGTGAGTCGCAGGAGACTCGTCCCACCGCAGATACGCAGTATTTT. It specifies CAISESQETRPTADTQYF.